A single sample is the source of the 31 T cell receptor beta chains below, sequenced in a study of blood T cell repertoires in COVID-19. TCRdb's table, derived via immunoSEQ multiplex PCR, lists solely in-frame clones and lacks some. The sample consists of fewer than 250,000 clones, around 90% of them appearing once. The material sequenced was peripheral blood. The receptors here all came from a human donor in a cohort sampled during active COVID-19.

This clone was found once. The CDR3 reads CASSLVGGAWALNSPLHF. For the CDR3, the DNA is TGTGCCAGCAGCTTAGTTGGCGGGGCCTGGGCGTTGAATTCACCCCTCCACTTT. The V call is TRBV7-9, the J call TRBJ1-6, with D maybe TRBD1 (5 bases). Trimming took 1 base from V and 7 from J, leaving 20 bases between them. The CDR3 spans 18 residues. Germline V gene data show CDR1 as SEHNR and CDR2 as FQNEAQ (reference sequence). Variable domain in full (rest from reference TRBV7-9 and TRBJ1-6): DTGVSQNPRHKITKRGQNVTFRCDPISEHNRLYWYRQTLGQGPEFLTYFQNEAQLEKSRLLSDRFSAERPKGSFSTLEIQRTEQGDSAMYLCASSLVGGAWALNSPLHFGNGTRLTVT.

The gene calls are TRBV7-6 and TRBJ2-5; 7 bases agree with TRBD1. The V gene's germline CDR1 is SGHVS and CDR2 FNYEAQ. The CDR3 is 15 amino acids. V lost 5 bases to trimming and J lost 5 bases; unmatched junction nucleotides: 11. As DNA, the CDR3 is TGTGCCAGCAGCCCACGGGGACAGACTCGGGAGACCCAGTACTTC. This encodes CASSPRGQTRETQYF. Combining the CDR3 with reference TRBV7-6 and TRBJ2-5 gives the whole variable domain GAGVSQSPRYKVTKRGQDVALRCDPISGHVSLYWYRQALGQGPEFLTYFNYEAQQDKSGLPNDRFSAERPEGSISTLTIQRTEQRDSAMYRCASSPRGQTRETQYFGPGTRLLVL.

This clone was detected a few times. J is TRBJ2-2 and V is TRBV7-2; D is ambiguous. V was shortened by 5 bases and J by 4 bases, with 5 bases between the two germline ends. CDR1 is SGHTA, CDR2 FQGNSA, per germline. CDR3 length equals 12 residues. The CDR3 DNA sequence: TGTGCCAGCAGCATCGTCACCGGGGAGCTGTTTTTT. It encodes CASSIVTGELFF.

This clone has more than one count but fewer than ten. The rearrangement joins TRBV15 to TRBJ2-7; TRBD2 might be the D (5 bases). Germline assignment: CDR1 LNHNV and CDR2 YYDKDF (reference sequence). The CDR3 runs to 13 residues. The V gene lost 5 bases and the J gene lost 7 bases, with 15 bases spanning the gap. CDR3: CATSSPTPGEQYF. CDR3 DNA: TGTGCCACCAGCTCACCAACCCCGGGGGAGCAGTACTTC. Full variable domain (rest looked up from reference TRBV15 and TRBJ2-7): DAMVIQNPRYQVTQFGKPVTLSCSQTLNHNVMYWYQQKSSQAPKLLFHYYDKDFNNEADTPDNFQSRRPNTSFCFLDIRSPGLGDTAMYLCATSSPTPGEQYFGPGTRLTVT.

The V and J genes are TRBV9 and TRBJ2-7; the match to TRBD2 covers 7 bases. This CDR3 is 16 amino acids long. Per the germline V gene, CDR1 is SGDLS and CDR2 is YYNGEE. The J segment lost 2 bases and the V segment lost 0 bases, leaving 8 bases of the junction unmatched. CDR3 sequence: CASSVAAGDPPYEQYF. The DNA for the CDR3 is TGTGCCAGCAGCGTAGCGGCGGGAGACCCCCCCTACGAGCAGTACTTC. Filled out from reference TRBV9 and TRBJ2-7, the complete variable domain reads DSGVTQTPKHLITATGQRVTLRCSPRSGDLSVYWYQQSLDQGLQFLIQYYNGEERAKGNILERFSAQQFPDLHSELNLSSLELGDSALYFCASSVAAGDPPYEQYFGPGTRLTVT.

J is TRBJ1-1 and V is TRBV7-9; D remains unclear. Deletions cut 5 bases from V and 2 bases from J, with 12 bases between. The length of the CDR3 is 14 residues. Germline V lookup: CDR1 SEHNR, CDR2 FQNEAQ (reference sequence). The CDR3 here is CASSPRVTNTEAFF. As DNA, the CDR3 is TGTGCCAGCAGCCCCCGGGTCACAAACACTGAAGCTTTCTTT.

The V call is TRBV19, the J call TRBJ1-5; 7 bases map to TRBD1. The CDR3 covers 14 residues. V shed 3 bases, J shed 8 bases, and the junction held 7 bases outside the gene matches. Germline CDR1 and CDR2: LNHDA and SQIVND (reference sequence). CDR3 protein: CASSMNRGKEPQHF. The CDR3 coding sequence is TGTGCCAGTAGTATGAACAGGGGAAAGGAGCCCCAGCATTTT.

The V gene is TRBV7-9, the J gene TRBJ1-2; TRBD1 matches 9 bases. Per germline, CDR1 SEHNR and CDR2 FQNEAQ (reference sequence). This CDR3 comprises 14 residues. V trimming: 4 bases; J trimming: 8 bases; junction bases outside the gene matches: 8. CDR3 DNA: TGTGCCAGCAGCTCTGGACAGGGGTTGTTAGGCTACACCTTC. As protein: CASSSGQGLLGYTF. The whole variable domain, filled in from reference TRBV7-9 and TRBJ1-2, reads DTGVSQNPRHKITKRGQNVTFRCDPISEHNRLYWYRQTLGQGPEFLTYFQNEAQLEKSRLLSDRFSAERPKGSFSTLEIQRTEQGDSAMYLCASSSGQGLLGYTFGSGTRLTVV.

The chain employs TRBV6-2 or TRBV6-3 and TRBJ2-7; possible D gene TRBD2, 5 bases. The germline gives CDR1 MNHEY, CDR2 SVGEGT. The CDR3 length is 16 residues. The V end lost 2 bases, the J end lost 4 bases, and 18 bases lay between the germline ends. CDR3 sequence reads: CASSYLGEDIKYEQYF. Here the CDR3 DNA reads TGTGCCAGCAGTTACCTCGGGGAAGACATAAAATACGAGCAGTACTTC.

This clone appeared a few times. The V call is TRBV7-2, the J call TRBJ2-2; D gene ambiguous. The germline gives CDR1 SGHTA, CDR2 FQGNSA. V was trimmed by 2 bases and J by 4 bases, leaving 8 bases between them. The CDR3 runs 14 residues. In DNA form, the CDR3 reads TGTGCCAGCAGCTTACAACTAACCACCGGGGAGCTGTTTTTT. It yields the protein CASSLQLTTGELFF.

V usage is TRBV7-2 and J usage is TRBJ1-2, with unresolved D. Trimming took off 3 bases at V and 7 bases at J, with 12 bases between the two ends. Germline V gene sequence: CDR1 SGHTA, CDR2 FQGNSA. The CDR3 extends over 13 amino acids. CDR3 in amino acids: CASSFGREGGYTF. The CDR3 nucleotides read TGTGCCAGCAGCTTCGGGCGAGAGGGTGGCTACACCTTC.

The DNA for the CDR3 is TGTGCCAGCAGCATACGACTAGCGAGCTCCTACAATGAGCAGTTCTTC. Encoded protein: CASSIRLASSYNEQFF. The chain joins TRBV4-2 to TRBJ2-1; 8 positions match TRBD2. The germline V gene encodes CDR1 LGHNA and CDR2 YNFKEQ. CDR3 length: 16 residues. Germline trimming cut 5 bases from V and 0 bases from J; bases unmatched to any gene: 6.

Comment on this clone: This may stem from a read error, because a much larger clone lies one nucleotide away. The CDR3 sequence is CASSPPGGNTEAFF. CDR3 DNA sequence: TGTGCCAGCAGCCCCCCCGGGGGGAACACTGAAGCTTTCTTT. The rearrangement links TRBV9 to TRBJ1-1; a possible D gene is TRBD1 (5 bases). Trimming removed 4 bases from V and 1 base from J, with 11 bases in between. Per germline, CDR1 SGDLS and CDR2 YYNGEE. The CDR3 has 14 residues.

V and J are TRBV6-6 and TRBJ1-2, with 8 bases that match TRBD1. The length of the CDR3 is 15 residues. Germline trimming cut 3 bases from V and 2 bases from J; bases unmatched to any gene: 5. Germline CDR1 is MNHNY and CDR2 is SVGAGI (reference sequence). CDR3 amino acids: CASSYHRGTNYGYTF. CDR3 in DNA: TGTGCCAGCAGTTATCACAGGGGGACCAACTATGGCTACACCTTC.

This clone appeared a few times. This rearrangement joins TRBV4-3 to TRBJ1-4; the match to TRBD1 covers 7 bases. Germline assignment: CDR1 LGHNA and CDR2 YSLEER. The CDR3 length is 15 residues. V shed 0 bases, J shed 8 bases, and the junction held 6 bases outside the gene matches. The CDR3 DNA reads as TGCGCCAGCAGCCAAGAATGGACAGGTTACGAAAAACTGTTTTTT. It encodes CASSQEWTGYEKLFF.

The J gene is TRBJ1-6, the V gene TRBV6-2 or TRBV6-3; no clear D gene. In germline, CDR1 is MNHEY, CDR2 SVGEGT. This CDR3 is 18 amino acids long. V lost 0 bases, J lost 0 bases, and 12 bases lay in between. The CDR3 loop is CASSYSLDRSSYNSPLHF. The CDR3 DNA sequence: TGTGCCAGCAGTTACTCGTTGGATCGGAGCTCCTATAATTCACCCCTCCACTTT.

The chain combines TRBV6-5 with TRBJ1-2; D gene unclear. The germline V gene has CDR1 MNHEY and CDR2 SVGAGI. V lost 0 bases, J lost 7 bases, and 12 bases lay in between. The CDR3 is 14 amino acids. The CDR3 sequence is CASSYSPVTGGYTF. CDR3 in DNA: TGTGCCAGCAGTTACTCCCCGGTTACGGGTGGCTACACCTTC.

V usage is TRBV13 and J usage is TRBJ2-5; the match to TRBD2 covers 8 bases. J was trimmed by 1 base and V by 3 bases; bases with no gene match: 4. The CDR3 covers 15 residues. Germline CDR1 is PRHDT and CDR2 is FYEKMQ (reference sequence). CDR3 amino acids: CASSFGGVSQETQYF. The CDR3 DNA reads TGTGCCAGCAGCTTCGGGGGGGTCTCCCAAGAGACCCAGTACTTC.

The chain employs TRBV2 and TRBJ1-5, with TRBD1 matching 7 bases. Looked up from germline, CDR1 is SNHLY and CDR2 is FYNNEI. There are 14 residues in the CDR3. With 2 bases clipped from V and 6 bases from J, the junction kept 4 bases outside the gene matches. CDR3 in DNA: TGTGCCAGCAGTGAAACGACAGGGTTTCAGCCCCAGCATTTT. Protein: CASSETTGFQPQHF.

The chain links TRBV19 to TRBJ2-2, with D tentatively TRBD2 (5 bases). Trimming cost V 6 bases and J 5 bases, with 19 bases left between them. The CDR3 runs to 16 residues. CDR1 and CDR2 from the germline V gene are LNHDA and SQIVND (reference sequence). CDR3 coding DNA: TGTGCCAGTAGCCCTATGGTGGGGAGAGGGACCGGGGAGCTGTTTTTT. It yields the protein CASSPMVGRGTGELFF.

The genes are TRBV4-2 and TRBJ2-2; possibly TRBD2 for D (6 bases). This CDR3 spans 16 amino acids. Trimming removed 0 bases at V and 6 bases at J, with 14 bases between. Germline values: CDR1 LGHNA, CDR2 YNFKEQ. CDR3 loop: CASSQETSGAAGELFF. CDR3 sequence (DNA): TGTGCCAGCAGCCAAGAGACCTCGGGAGCGGCCGGGGAGCTGTTTTTT.

The V gene is TRBV9, the J gene TRBJ2-3; D unresolved. The CDR3 consists of 15 residues. Germline loops: CDR1 SGDLS, CDR2 YYNGEE. V was shortened by 1 base and J by 0 bases, with 9 bases between the two germline ends. CDR3 residues: CASSVRVYSTDTQYF. As DNA, the CDR3 is TGTGCCAGCAGCGTAAGAGTTTATAGCACAGATACGCAGTATTTT. The whole variable domain, remainder taken from reference TRBV9 and TRBJ2-3, is DSGVTQTPKHLITATGQRVTLRCSPRSGDLSVYWYQQSLDQGLQFLIQYYNGEERAKGNILERFSAQQFPDLHSELNLSSLELGDSALYFCASSVRVYSTDTQYFGPGTRLTVL.

A few counts support this clone. The J gene is TRBJ1-1, the V gene TRBV11-2; 10 bases map to TRBD1. The CDR3 covers 15 residues. Germline V gene data show CDR1 as SGHAT and CDR2 as FQNNGV. The trim removed 1 base at V and 6 bases at J, leaving 5 bases unmatched. The CDR3 DNA reads TGTGCCAGCAGCTTAGCGGGACAGGGGTCTCCTGAAGCTTTCTTT. This encodes CASSLAGQGSPEAFF.

The chain has TRBV5-4 and TRBJ2-1; D may be TRBD1 (5 bases). Germline CDR1 reads SGHNT; CDR2 reads YYREEE (reference sequence). The CDR3 runs 16 residues. V was shortened by 0 bases and J by 1 base, with 11 bases between the two germline ends. The CDR3 nucleotides read TGTGCCAGCAGCTTGGAGTCAGGGCAATCCTACAATGAGCAGTTCTTC. Its protein product is CASSLESGQSYNEQFF.

The rearrangement joins TRBV7-6 to TRBJ2-5, with 9 positions matching TRBD1. The V segment lost 5 bases and the J segment 5 bases; nucleotides outside the gene matches: 9. Germline V gene lookup returns CDR1 SGHVS and CDR2 FNYEAQ. The CDR3 runs 15 residues. The CDR3 here is CASSTLQGARETQYF. The CDR3 region has the DNA TGTGCCAGCAGCACCCTACAGGGGGCGAGGGAGACCCAGTACTTC.

With respect to this clone: Other DNA sequences of this sample code for an identical CDR3. This chain connects TRBV6-5 to TRBJ1-2, with 9 nucleotides matching TRBD1. The CDR3 loop spans 13 amino acids. Germline V gives CDR1 MNHEY, CDR2 SVGAGI. J gave up 4 bases and V 6 bases, and 3 bases lay outside the gene matches. The CDR3 here is CASRGQGGYGYTF. CDR3 DNA sequence: TGTGCCAGCAGGGGACAGGGAGGCTATGGCTACACCTTC.

This clone came up once. The chain couples TRBV21-1 to TRBJ2-3; TRBD1 is the table's D call and was not checked against the DNA. TRBV21-1 is noted as a pseudogene. This CDR3 is 18 amino acids long. Here the CDR3 reads CASSKAGPSTGSTDTQYF. The CDR3 bases are TGTGCCAGCAGCAAAGCCGGCCCCTCTACAGGGAGCACAGATACGCAGTATTTT.

For the CDR3, the DNA is TGTGCCAGTAAGGTCGGGACAGGGGTCCGGAACACTGAAGCTTTCTTT. Translated: CASKVGTGVRNTEAFF. V usage is TRBV19 and J usage is TRBJ1-1; 10 bases align to TRBD1. V gave up 7 bases and J gave up 1 base; unmatched junction bases: 9. The V gene's germline CDR1 is LNHDA and CDR2 SQIVND (reference sequence). This CDR3 contains 16 residues. The variable domain in full, completed from reference TRBV19 and TRBJ1-1, reads DGGITQSPKYLFRKEGQNVTLSCEQNLNHDAMYWYRQDPGQGLRLIYYSQIVNDFQKGDIAEGYSVSREKKESFPLTVTSAQKNPTAFYLCASKVGTGVRNTEAFFGQGTRLTVV.

The chain recombines TRBV2 with TRBJ2-4, with D perhaps TRBD2 (5 bases). The germline gives CDR1 SNHLY, CDR2 FYNNEI. The CDR3 spans 15 residues. V lost 6 bases and J 5 bases, leaving 17 bases between the germline ends. This chain's CDR3 is CASSAGVSVQNIQYF. The CDR3 bases are TGTGCCAGCAGCGCGGGTGTGTCTGTCCAAAACATTCAGTACTTC.

The chain couples TRBV7-2 to TRBJ1-2; 8 bases align to TRBD1. V shed 2 bases and J 1 base; nucleotides not matched to a gene: 9. The CDR3 is 17 amino acids. Germline CDR1 and CDR2: SGHTA and FQGNSA. CDR3 amino acids: CASSLIARGQVNYGYTF. The CDR3 DNA reads as TGTGCCAGCAGCTTAATAGCCCGGGGACAGGTTAACTATGGCTACACCTTC.

In this sample, this clone turned up once. V is TRBV24-1 and J is TRBJ2-2; TRBD1 matches 7 bases. V shed 3 bases, J shed 7 bases, and the junction held 4 bases outside the gene matches. Germline CDR1 is KGHDR and CDR2 is SFDVKD. The CDR3 length is 14 residues. CDR3 protein: CATSDPGGIGELFF. The CDR3 DNA is TGTGCCACCAGTGATCCAGGGGGTATCGGGGAGCTGTTTTTT.